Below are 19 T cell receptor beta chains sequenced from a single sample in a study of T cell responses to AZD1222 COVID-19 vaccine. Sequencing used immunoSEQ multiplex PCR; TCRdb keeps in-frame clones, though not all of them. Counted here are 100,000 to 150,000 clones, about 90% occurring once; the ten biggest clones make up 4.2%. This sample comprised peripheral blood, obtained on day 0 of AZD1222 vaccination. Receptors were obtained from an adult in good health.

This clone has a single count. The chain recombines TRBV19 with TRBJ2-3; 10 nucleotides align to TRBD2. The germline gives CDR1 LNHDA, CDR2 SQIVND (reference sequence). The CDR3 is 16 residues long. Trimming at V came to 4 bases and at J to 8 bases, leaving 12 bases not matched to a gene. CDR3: CASSSRASGSLGTQYF. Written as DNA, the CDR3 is TGTGCCAGTAGTAGCAGAGCTAGCGGGAGTCTCGGTACGCAGTATTTT.

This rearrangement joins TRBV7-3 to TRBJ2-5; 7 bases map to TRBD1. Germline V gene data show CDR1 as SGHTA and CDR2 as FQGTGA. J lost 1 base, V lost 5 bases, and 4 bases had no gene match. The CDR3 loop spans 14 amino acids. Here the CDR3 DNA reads TGTGCCAGCAGCCCCGGGACAGTCCAAGAGACCCAGTACTTC. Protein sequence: CASSPGTVQETQYF.

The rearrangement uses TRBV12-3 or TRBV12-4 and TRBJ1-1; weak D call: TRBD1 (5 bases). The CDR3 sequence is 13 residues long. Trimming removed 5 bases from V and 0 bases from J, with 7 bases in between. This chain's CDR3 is CASSRQMNTEAFF. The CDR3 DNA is TGTGCCAGCAGTAGACAGATGAACACTGAAGCTTTCTTT.

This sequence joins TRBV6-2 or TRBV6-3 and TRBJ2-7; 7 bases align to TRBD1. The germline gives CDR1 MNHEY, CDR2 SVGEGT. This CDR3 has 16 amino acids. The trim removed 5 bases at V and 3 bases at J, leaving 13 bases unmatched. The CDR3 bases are TGTGCCAGCAGTGATGAGACAGGGATGATTTACTACGAGCAGTACTTC. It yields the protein CASSDETGMIYYEQYF.

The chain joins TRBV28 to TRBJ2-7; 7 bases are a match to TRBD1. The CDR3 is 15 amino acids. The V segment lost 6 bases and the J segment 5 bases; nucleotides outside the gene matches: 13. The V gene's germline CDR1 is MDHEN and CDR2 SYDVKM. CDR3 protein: CASRPTGEGLNEQYF. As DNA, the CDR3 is TGTGCCAGCAGGCCCACAGGGGAAGGGTTGAACGAGCAGTACTTC. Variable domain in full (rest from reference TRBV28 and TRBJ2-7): DVKVTQSSRYLVKRTGEKVFLECVQDMDHENMFWYRQDPGLGLRLIYFSYDVKMKEKGDIPEGYSVSREKKERFSLILESASTNQTSMYLCASRPTGEGLNEQYFGPGTRLTVT.

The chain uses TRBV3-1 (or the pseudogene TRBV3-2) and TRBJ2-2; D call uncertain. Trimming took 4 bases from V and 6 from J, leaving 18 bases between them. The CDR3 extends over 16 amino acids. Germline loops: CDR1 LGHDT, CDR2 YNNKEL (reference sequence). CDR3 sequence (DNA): TGTGCCAGCAGCCTTGGAGTTTCTGGGTCTTCCGGGGAGCTGTTTTTT. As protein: CASSLGVSGSSGELFF.

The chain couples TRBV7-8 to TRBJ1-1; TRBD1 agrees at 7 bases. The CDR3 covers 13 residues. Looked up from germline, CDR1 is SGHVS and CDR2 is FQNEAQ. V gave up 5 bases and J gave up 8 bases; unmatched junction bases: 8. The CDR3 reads CASSRDSGYEAFF. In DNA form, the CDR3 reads TGTGCCAGCAGCCGGGACAGCGGCTACGAAGCTTTCTTT.

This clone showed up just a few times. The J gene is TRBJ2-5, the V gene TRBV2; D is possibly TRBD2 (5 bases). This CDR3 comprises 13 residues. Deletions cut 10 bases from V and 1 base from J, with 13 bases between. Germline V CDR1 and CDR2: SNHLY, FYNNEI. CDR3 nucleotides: TGTGCCACCCACCGAGGGATCCAAGAGACCCAGTACTTC. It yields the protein CATHRGIQETQYF.

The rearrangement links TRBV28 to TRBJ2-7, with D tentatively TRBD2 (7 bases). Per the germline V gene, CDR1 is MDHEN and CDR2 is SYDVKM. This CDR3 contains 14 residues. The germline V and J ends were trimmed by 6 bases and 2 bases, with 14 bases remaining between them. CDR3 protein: CASRLEGGAYEQYF. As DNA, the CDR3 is TGTGCCAGCAGGCTCGAGGGGGGGGCCTACGAGCAGTACTTC.

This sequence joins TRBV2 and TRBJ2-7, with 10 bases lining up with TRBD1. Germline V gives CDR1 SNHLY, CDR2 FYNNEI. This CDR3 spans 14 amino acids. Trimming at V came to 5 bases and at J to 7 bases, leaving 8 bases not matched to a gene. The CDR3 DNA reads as TGTGCCAGCAGTCGGGACAGGGGTTGGGAGGAGCAGTACTTC. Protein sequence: CASSRDRGWEEQYF. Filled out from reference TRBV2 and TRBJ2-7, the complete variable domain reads EPEVTQTPSHQVTQMGQEVILRCVPISNHLYFYWYRQILGQKVEFLVSFYNNEISEKSEIFDDQFSVERPDGSNFTLKIRSTKLEDSAMYFCASSRDRGWEEQYFGPGTRLTVT.

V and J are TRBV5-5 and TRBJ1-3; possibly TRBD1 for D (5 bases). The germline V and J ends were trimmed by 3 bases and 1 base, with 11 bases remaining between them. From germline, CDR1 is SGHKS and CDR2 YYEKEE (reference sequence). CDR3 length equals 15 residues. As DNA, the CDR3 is TGTGCCAGCAGCTCCCAGGGAGGATCTGGAAACACCATATATTTT. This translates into CASSSQGGSGNTIYF.

CDR3 DNA: TGTGCCAGCAGAAGTTATTCTGGAAACACCATATATTTT. Its protein is CASRSYSGNTIYF. V is TRBV2 and J is TRBJ1-3; D gene unclear. V was trimmed by 6 bases and J by 1 base, leaving 7 bases between them. CDR3 length: 13 residues. The V gene's germline CDR1 is SNHLY and CDR2 FYNNEI.

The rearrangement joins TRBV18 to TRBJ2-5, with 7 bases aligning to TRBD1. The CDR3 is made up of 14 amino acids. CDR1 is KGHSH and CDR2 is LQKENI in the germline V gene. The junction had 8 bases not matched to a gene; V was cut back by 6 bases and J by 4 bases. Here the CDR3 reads CASSPGTARETQYF. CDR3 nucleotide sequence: TGTGCCAGCTCCCCTGGGACAGCCCGAGAGACCCAGTACTTC.

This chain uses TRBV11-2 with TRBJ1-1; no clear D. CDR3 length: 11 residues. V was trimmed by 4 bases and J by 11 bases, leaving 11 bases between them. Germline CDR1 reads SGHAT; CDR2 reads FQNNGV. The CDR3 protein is CASSSPYAAFF. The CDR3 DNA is TGTGCCAGCAGCTCTCCATATGCCGCTTTCTTT. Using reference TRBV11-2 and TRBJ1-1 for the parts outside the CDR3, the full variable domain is EAGVAQSPRYKIIEKRQSVAFWCNPISGHATLYWYQQILGQGPKLLIQFQNNGVVDDSQLPKDRFSAERLKGVDSTLKIQPAKLEDSAVYLCASSSPYAAFFGQGTRLTVV.

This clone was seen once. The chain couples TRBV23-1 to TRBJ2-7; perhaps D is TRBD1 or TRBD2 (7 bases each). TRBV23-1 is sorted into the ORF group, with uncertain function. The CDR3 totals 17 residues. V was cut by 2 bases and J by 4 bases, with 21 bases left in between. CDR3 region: CASSQTGGRGLSYEQYF. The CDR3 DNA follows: TGCGCCAGCAGTCAAACCGGGGGGAGGGGGCTCTCATACGAGCAGTACTTC.

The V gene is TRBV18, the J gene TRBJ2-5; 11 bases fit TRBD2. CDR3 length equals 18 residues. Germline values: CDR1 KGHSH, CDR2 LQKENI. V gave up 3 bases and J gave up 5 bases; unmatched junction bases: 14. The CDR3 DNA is TGTGCCAGCTCACCTCTATCGGCACTAGCGGGAGTCGCGGAGACCCAGTACTTC. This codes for CASSPLSALAGVAETQYF. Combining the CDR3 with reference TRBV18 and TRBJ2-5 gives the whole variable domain NAGVMQNPRHLVRRRGQEARLRCSPMKGHSHVYWYRQLPEEGLKFMVYLQKENIIDESGMPKERFSAEFPKEGPSILRIQQVVRGDSAAYFCASSPLSALAGVAETQYFGPGTRLLVL.

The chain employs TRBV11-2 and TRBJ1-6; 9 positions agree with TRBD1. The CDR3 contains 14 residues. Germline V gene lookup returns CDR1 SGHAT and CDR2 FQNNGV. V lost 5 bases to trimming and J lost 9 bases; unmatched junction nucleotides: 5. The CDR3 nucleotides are TGTGCCAGCAGCATACAGGGGGCAGTTTCACCCCTCCACTTT. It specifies CASSIQGAVSPLHF.

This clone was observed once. In DNA form, the CDR3 reads TGTGCCAGCAGTTTTGTGGGGCTTGAAGCTTTCTTT. Its protein is CASSFVGLEAFF. The chain recombines TRBV12-3 or TRBV12-4 with TRBJ1-1; maybe TRBD1 (5 bases). The CDR3 is made up of 12 amino acids. Deletions cut 3 bases from V and 7 bases from J, with 9 bases between.

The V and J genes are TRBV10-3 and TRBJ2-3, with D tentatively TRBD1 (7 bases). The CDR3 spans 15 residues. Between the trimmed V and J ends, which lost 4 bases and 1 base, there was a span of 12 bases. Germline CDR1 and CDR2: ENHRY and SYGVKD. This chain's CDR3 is CAISARGEGTDTQYF. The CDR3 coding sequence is TGTGCCATCAGTGCCAGGGGGGAGGGCACAGATACGCAGTATTTT.